This TCR beta chain was documented in a study of cytomegalovirus exposure and HLA in healthy donors (dated by TCRdb to 2016 to 2017). About the study as a whole: According to a later analysis, one platform produced both the 100 to 150 validation repertoires and the 666 repertoires of the first cohort. The study was designed to test whether signatures of past pathogen exposure could be identified by cataloging public T cell receptors. Besides the first cohort of hundreds of subjects, a separate validation cohort made up of roughly 120 different subjects was used. The study combined high-throughput TCR immunosequencing, statistical association of individual TCRs with disease status, and machine learning to predict cytomegalovirus infection status. What the authors observed across the whole study: The classifier was reported to diagnose cytomegalovirus status with high specificity and sensitivity in both the original cohort and the validation cohort. Most TCR sequences were observed very rarely across donors, whereas some public TCRs were present in many individuals. The study gave a list of roughly 150 TCR beta chains associated with cytomegalovirus. It was suggested by the authors that the approach could potentially be generalized to other disease states and immunological phenotypes. In vitro tests confirmed that three of the cytomegalovirus-associated TCR beta chains recognize cytomegalovirus antigens. All 110 or so repertoires were used to score co-occurrence in the validation cohort in a later analysis, because that analysis had no HLA typing for the cohort. A later analysis found that TCRs clustered in the first cohort also tended to co-occur in the roughly 120 validation repertoires, with approximately 95% of cluster scores above 0.

Worth noting for this clone: Which antigen it targets is not known. Base qualities are not provided; no much larger clone lies one nucleotide away.

Library prep was done by the immunoSEQ multiplex PCR assay. The published analysis was carried out like this. A statistical classification framework was built for diagnosing cytomegalovirus status from the catalog of TCR beta chain sequences. TCRdb retrieved this table from immuneACCESS and kept in-frame rearrangements only. Not all clones are present; in checked studies, unresolved V genes account for under half, and no reason is known for the remainder. The V and J calls and clone size were taken over from that table, and D and trimming were inferred from the DNA. The sample table holds roughly 220,000 clones, of which roughly 84% were seen once. The ten largest clones capture more than 12% of the sample. The CDR3 sequence holds 15 residues, the cysteine and phenylalanine included. The read is trimmed to its CDR3 DNA, 45 bases read in frame from base 1. Trimming leaves V shorter by 2 bases and J shorter by 7 bases, with the junction holding 6 bases beyond the gene matches. For CDR1 and CDR2, the germline V gene lists MNHEY and SVGAGI.

The donors were included in the validation cohort of roughly 120 subjects, a group kept apart from the approximately 650-subject first cohort. This receptor chain uses TRBV6-5 and TRBJ2-1; 9 central nucleotides agree with TRBD2. This receptor was identified in a young woman in good health and CMV-seropositive. The sequencing input was PBMCs. The DNA is as follows: TGTGCCAGCAGTTACGGGTTAGCGGGAGCTAATGAGCAGTTCTTC. This encodes CASSYGLAGANEQFF.